This TCR beta chain was observed in a study of blood T cell repertoires in COVID-19. Study-wide background: The analysed material was cDNA or gDNA that came from T cells, B-cell-depleted T cells, or PBMCs.

Only in-frame clones appear in the TCRdb table, and some are missing; sequencing was by immunoSEQ multiplex PCR. Counted here are around 250,000 clones, roughly 87% occurring once; the ten biggest clones make up roughly 5%. This clone has just a few counts. Sequenced sample: peripheral blood. The TCR originated in a woman aged 40-49 years who had recovered from COVID-19.

CDR3 DNA: TGTGCCAGCAGCGGGACTAGCGGGAGGTCGGAGACCCAGTACTTC. This sequence encodes CASSGTSGRSETQYF. The chain employs TRBV7-2 and TRBJ2-5, with 15 bases that match TRBD2. CDR3 length: 15 residues. CDR1 and CDR2 (germline): SGHTA, FQGNSA. The J segment lost 5 bases and the V segment lost 5 bases, leaving 3 bases of the junction unmatched.